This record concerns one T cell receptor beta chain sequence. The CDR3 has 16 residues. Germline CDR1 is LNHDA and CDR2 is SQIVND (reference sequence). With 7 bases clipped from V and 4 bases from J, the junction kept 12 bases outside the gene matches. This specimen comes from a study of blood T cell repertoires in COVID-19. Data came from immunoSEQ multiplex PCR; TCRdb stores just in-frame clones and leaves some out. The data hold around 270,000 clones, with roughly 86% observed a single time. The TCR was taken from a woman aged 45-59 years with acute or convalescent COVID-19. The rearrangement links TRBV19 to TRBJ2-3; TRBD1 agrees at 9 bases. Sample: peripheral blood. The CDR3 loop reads CASTALGTGYADTQYF. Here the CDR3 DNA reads TGTGCCAGTACCGCACTAGGGACAGGGTACGCAGATACGCAGTATTTT.